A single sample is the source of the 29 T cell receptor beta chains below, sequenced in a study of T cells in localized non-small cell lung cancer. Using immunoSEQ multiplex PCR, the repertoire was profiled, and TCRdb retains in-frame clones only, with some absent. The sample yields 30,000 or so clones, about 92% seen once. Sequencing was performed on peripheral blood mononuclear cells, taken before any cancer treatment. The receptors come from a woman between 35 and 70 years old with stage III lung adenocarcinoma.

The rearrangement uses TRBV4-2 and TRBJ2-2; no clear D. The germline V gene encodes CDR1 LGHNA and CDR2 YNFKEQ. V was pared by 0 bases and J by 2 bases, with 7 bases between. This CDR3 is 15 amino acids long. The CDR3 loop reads CASSQDVGNTGELFF. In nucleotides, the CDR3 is TGTGCCAGCAGCCAAGATGTTGGAAACACCGGGGAGCTGTTTTTT.

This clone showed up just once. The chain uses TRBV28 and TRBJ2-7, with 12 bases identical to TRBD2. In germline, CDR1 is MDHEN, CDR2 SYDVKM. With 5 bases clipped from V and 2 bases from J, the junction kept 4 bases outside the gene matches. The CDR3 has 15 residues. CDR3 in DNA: TGTGCCAGCAGTCTGGGGACTAGCGGGCCCTACGAGCAGTACTTC. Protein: CASSLGTSGPYEQYF.

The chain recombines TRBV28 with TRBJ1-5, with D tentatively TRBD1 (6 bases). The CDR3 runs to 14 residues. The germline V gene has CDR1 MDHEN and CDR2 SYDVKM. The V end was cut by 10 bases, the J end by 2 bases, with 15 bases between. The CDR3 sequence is CAIAYRTGNQPQHF. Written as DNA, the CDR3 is TGTGCCATCGCATATCGGACAGGCAATCAGCCCCAGCATTTT. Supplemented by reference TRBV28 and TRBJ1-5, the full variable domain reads DVKVTQSSRYLVKRTGEKVFLECVQDMDHENMFWYRQDPGLGLRLIYFSYDVKMKEKGDIPEGYSVSREKKERFSLILESASTNQTSMYLCAIAYRTGNQPQHFGDGTRLSIL.

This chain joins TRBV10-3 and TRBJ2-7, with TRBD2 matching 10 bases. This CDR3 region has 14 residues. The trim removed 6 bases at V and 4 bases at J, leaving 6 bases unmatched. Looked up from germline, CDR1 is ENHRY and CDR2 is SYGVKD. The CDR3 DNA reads TGTGCCATCAGGGACGGAGCGGGGGGGTACGAGCAGTACTTC. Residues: CAIRDGAGGYEQYF.

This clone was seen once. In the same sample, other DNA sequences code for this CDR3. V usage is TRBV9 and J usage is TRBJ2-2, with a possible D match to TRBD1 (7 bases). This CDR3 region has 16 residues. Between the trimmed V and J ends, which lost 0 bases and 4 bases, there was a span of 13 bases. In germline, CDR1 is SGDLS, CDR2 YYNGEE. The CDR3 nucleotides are TGTGCCAGCAGCGTAGCGAGCCAGGGGGGCACCGGGGAGCTGTTTTTT. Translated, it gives CASSVASQGGTGELFF.

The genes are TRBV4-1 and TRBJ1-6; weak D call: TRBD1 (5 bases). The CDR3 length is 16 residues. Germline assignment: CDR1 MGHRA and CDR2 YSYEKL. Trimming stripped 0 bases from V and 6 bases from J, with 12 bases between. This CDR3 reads CASSQEETGLNSPLHF. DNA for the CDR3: TGCGCCAGCAGCCAAGAGGAAACAGGACTTAATTCACCCCTCCACTTT.

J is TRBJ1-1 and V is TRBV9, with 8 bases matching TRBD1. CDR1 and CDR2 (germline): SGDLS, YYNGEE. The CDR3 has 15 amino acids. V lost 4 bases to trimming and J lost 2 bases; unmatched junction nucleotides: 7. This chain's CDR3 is CASSISGTGNTEAFF. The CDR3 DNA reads TGTGCCAGCAGCATTTCCGGGACAGGCAACACTGAAGCTTTCTTT.

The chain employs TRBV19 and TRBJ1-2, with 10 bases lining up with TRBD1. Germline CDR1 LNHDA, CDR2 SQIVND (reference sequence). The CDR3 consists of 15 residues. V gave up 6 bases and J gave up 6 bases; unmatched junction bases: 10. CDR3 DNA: TGTGCCAGTAGACTCACCGGGACAGGGGACCATGGCTACACCTTC. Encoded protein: CASRLTGTGDHGYTF.

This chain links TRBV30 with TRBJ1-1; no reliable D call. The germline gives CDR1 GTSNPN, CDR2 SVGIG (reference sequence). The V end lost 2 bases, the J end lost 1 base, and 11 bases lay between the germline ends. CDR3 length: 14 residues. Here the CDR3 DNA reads TGTGCCTGGAGTTCTTTAATGCCGAACACTGAAGCTTTCTTT. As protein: CAWSSLMPNTEAFF.

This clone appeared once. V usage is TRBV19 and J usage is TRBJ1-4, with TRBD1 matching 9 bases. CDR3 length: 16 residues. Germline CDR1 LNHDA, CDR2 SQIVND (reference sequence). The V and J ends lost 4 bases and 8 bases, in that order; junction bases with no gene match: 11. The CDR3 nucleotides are TGTGCCAGTAGTACTCTCTCCGGGACAGGGCGCGAAAAACTGTTTTTT. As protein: CASSTLSGTGREKLFF.

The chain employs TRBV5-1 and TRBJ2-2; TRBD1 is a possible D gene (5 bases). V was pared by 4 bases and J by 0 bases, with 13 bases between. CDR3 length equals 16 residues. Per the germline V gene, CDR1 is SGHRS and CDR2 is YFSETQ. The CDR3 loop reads CASSPEARANTGELFF. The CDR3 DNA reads TGCGCCAGCAGCCCCGAGGCCAGGGCGAACACCGGGGAGCTGTTTTTT.

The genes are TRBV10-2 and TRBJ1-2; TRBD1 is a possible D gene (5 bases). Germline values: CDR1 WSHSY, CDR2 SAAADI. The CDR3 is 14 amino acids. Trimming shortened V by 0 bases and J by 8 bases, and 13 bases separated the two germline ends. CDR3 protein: CASSESRQGLGYTF. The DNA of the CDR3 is TGCGCCAGCAGTGAGTCGCGGCAGGGCCTAGGCTACACCTTC.

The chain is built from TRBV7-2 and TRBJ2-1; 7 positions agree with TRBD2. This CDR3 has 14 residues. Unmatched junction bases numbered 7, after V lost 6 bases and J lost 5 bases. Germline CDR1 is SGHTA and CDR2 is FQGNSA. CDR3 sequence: CASSFSGTNNEQFF. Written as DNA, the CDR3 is TGTGCCAGCAGTTTCAGCGGGACGAACAATGAGCAGTTCTTC.

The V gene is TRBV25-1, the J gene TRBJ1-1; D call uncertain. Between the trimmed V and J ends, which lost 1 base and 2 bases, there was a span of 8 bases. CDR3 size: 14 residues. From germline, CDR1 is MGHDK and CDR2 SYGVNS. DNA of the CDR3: TGTGCCAGCAGTGAATCCTGGGGTAACACTGAAGCTTTCTTT. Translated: CASSESWGNTEAFF.

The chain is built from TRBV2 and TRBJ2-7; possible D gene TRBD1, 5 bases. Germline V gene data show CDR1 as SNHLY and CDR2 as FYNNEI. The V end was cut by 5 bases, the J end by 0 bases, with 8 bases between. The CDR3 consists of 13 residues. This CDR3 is CASSRTYSYEQYF. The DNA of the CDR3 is TGTGCCAGCAGTCGGACATACTCCTACGAGCAGTACTTC.

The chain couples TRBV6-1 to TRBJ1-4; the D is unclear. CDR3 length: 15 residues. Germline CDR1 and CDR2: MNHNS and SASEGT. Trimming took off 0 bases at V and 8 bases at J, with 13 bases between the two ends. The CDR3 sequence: CASSEAGSSSEKLFF. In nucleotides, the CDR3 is TGTGCCAGCAGTGAAGCGGGATCGAGTAGCGAAAAACTGTTTTTT.

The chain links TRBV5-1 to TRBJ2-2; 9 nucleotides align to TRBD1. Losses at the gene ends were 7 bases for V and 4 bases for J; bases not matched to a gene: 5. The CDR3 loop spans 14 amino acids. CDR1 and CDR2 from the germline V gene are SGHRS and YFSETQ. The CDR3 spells CASRRTGVTGELFF. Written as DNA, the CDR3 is TGCGCCAGCCGACGGACAGGGGTCACCGGGGAGCTGTTTTTT.

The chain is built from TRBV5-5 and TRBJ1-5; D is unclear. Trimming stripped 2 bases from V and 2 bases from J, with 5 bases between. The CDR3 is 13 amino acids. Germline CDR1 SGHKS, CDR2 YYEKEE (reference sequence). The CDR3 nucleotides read TGTGCCAGCAGCTTACGGGGCAATCAGCCCCAGCATTTT. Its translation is CASSLRGNQPQHF.

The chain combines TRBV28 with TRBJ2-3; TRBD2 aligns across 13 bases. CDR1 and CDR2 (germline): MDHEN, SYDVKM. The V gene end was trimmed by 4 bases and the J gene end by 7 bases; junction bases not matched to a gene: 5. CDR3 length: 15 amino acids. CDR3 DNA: TGTGCCAGCAGTTCCCCGGGACTAGCGGGATATACGCAGTATTTT. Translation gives CASSSPGLAGYTQYF.

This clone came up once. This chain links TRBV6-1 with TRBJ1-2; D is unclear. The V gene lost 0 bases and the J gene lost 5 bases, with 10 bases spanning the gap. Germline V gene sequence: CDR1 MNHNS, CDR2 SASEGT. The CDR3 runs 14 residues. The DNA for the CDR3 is TGTGCCAGCAGTGAAGCTACCATTCCGTATGGCTACACCTTC. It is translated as CASSEATIPYGYTF.

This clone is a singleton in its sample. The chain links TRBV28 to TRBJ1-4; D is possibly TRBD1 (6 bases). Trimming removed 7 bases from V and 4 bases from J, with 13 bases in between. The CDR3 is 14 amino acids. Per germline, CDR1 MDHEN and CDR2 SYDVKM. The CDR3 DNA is TGTGCCAGCACCCAGGGGTCCGGTAATGAAAAACTGTTTTTT. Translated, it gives CASTQGSGNEKLFF.

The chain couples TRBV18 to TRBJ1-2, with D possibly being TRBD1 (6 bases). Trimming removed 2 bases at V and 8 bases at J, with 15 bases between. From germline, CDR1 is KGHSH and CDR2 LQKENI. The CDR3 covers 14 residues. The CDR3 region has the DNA TGTGCCAGCTCACCAGAAGAACAGGGAGAAGGCTACACCTTC. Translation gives CASSPEEQGEGYTF.

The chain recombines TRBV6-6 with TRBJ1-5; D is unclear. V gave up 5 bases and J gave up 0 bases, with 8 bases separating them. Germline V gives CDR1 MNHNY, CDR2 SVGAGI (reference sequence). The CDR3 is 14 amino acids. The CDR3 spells CASSDTSSNQPQHF. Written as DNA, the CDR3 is TGTGCCAGCAGTGACACCAGTAGCAATCAGCCCCAGCATTTT.

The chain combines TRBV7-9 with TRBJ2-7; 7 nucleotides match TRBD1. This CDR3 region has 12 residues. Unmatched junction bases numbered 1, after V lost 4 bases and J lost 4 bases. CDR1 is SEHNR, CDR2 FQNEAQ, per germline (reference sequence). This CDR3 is CASSSDRYEQYF. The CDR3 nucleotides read TGTGCCAGCAGCTCGGACAGGTACGAGCAGTACTTC.

CDR3 sequence (DNA): TGTGCCAGCAGCTCCCCGGGACAGGACCTTTACGAGCAGTACTTC. As protein: CASSSPGQDLYEQYF. This rearrangement joins TRBV5-6 to TRBJ2-7; 8 bases are shared with TRBD1. The CDR3 loop spans 15 amino acids. The germline V gene has CDR1 SGHDT and CDR2 YYEEEE. V trimming: 3 bases; J trimming: 4 bases; junction bases outside the gene matches: 9.

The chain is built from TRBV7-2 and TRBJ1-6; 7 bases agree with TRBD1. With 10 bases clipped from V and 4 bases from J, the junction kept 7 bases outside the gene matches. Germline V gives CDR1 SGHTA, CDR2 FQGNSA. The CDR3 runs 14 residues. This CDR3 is CAIETGNYNSPLHF. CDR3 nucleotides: TGTGCCATTGAGACAGGGAATTATAATTCACCCCTCCACTTT.

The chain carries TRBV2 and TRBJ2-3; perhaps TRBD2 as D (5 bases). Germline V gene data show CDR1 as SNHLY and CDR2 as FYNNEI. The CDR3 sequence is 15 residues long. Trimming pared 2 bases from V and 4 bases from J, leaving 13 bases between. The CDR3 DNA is TGTGCCAGCAGTGAAATTGGAAGCGGCCCAGATACGCAGTATTTT. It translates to CASSEIGSGPDTQYF.

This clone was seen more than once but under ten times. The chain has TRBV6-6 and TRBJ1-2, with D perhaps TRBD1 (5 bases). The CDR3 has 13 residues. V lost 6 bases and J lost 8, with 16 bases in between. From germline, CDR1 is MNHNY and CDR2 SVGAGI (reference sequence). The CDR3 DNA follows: TGTGCCAGCAGCCCCGGGGCAGTGGCGGGCTACACCTTC. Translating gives CASSPGAVAGYTF.

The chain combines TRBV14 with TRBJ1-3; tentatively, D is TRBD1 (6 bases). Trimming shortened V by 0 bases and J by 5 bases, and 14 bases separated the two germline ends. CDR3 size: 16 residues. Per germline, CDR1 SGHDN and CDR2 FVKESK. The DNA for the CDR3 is TGTGCCAGCAGCCAAGATGTGGCCAGGGGCAGAAACACCATATATTTT. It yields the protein CASSQDVARGRNTIYF. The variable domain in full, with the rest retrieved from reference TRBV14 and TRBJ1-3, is EAGVTQFPSHSVIEKGQTVTLRCDPISGHDNLYWYRRVMGKEIKFLLHFVKESKQDESGMPNNRFLAERTGGTYSTLKVQPAELEDSGVYFCASSQDVARGRNTIYFGEGSWLTVV.